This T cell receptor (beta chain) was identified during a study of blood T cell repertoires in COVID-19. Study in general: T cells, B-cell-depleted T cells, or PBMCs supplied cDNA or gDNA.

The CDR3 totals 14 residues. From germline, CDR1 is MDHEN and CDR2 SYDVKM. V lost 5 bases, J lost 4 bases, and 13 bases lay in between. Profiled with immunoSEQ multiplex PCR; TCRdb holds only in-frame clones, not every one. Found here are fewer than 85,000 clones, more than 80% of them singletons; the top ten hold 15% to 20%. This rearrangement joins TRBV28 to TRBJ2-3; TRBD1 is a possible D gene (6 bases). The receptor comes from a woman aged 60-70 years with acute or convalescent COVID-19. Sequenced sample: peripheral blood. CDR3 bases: TGTGCCAGCAGTAGGACCCAGGGGTCAGATACGCAGTATTTT. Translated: CASSRTQGSDTQYF.